Below, 22 T cell receptor beta chains from the same sample are listed, as sequenced in a study of cytomegalovirus exposure and HLA in healthy donors. It was with 60 Vbeta and 13 Jbeta primers that the PCR ran. Sequencing was performed with immunoSEQ multiplex PCR; in TCRdb, only in-frame clones are kept and a portion is missing. The table has roughly 200,000 clones, approximately 9.5% seen once. The sequenced sample consisted of PBMCs. The source of these receptors is a woman aged 25 to 39 in good health and CMV-seropositive.

The rearrangement joins TRBV7-9 to TRBJ1-2; TRBD1 might be the D (6 bases). This CDR3 has 15 amino acids. V shed 1 base and J shed 0 bases, with 9 bases lying between them. Germline values: CDR1 SEHNR, CDR2 FQNEAQ (reference sequence). The CDR3 coding sequence is TGTGCCAGCAGCTTAGAAGGGGGTCCTAACTATGGCTACACCTTC. This translates into CASSLEGGPNYGYTF.

This clone has just a few counts. The chain uses TRBV11-2 and TRBJ2-5; no firm D call. V lost 3 bases to trimming and J lost 4 bases, with 3 bases between them. CDR1 is SGHAT, CDR2 FQNNGV, per germline. This CDR3 spans 11 amino acids. The CDR3 DNA reads as TGTGCCAGCAGCTTCAGAGAGACCCAGTACTTC. As protein: CASSFRETQYF.

As for this clone: An end of the junction differs from the germline gene, which may be a read error. The V and J genes are TRBV27 and TRBJ2-7; possible D gene TRBD1, 5 bases. CDR1 and CDR2 (germline): MNHEY, SMNVEV (reference sequence). This CDR3 has 14 residues. The CDR3 protein is CASSTRQNSHEQYF. CDR3 coding DNA: TGTGCCAGCAGTACAAGACAGAACTCCCACGAGCAGTACTTC.

This clone was recorded a few times. A read error may produce the germline difference seen at one junction end. This chain uses TRBV5-1 with TRBJ2-5; TRBD2 matches at 13 bases. In germline, CDR1 is SGHRS, CDR2 YFSETQ. The CDR3 spans 15 residues. CDR3 DNA: TGCGCCAGCAGGTTGGGACTAGCGGGAAGAGAGACCCAGTACTTC. It is translated as CASRLGLAGRETQYF.

In its sample, this clone was seen a few times. DNA for the CDR3: TGCGCCAGCAGCCCTGGGGCCGTTGCGAACACCGGGGAGCTGTTTTTT. Residues: CASSPGAVANTGELFF. The chain couples TRBV5-1 to TRBJ2-2, with D perhaps TRBD1 (5 bases). CDR1 and CDR2 (germline): SGHRS, YFSETQ. Trimming shortened V by 4 bases and J by 0 bases, and 13 bases separated the two germline ends. The CDR3 covers 16 residues.

The chain couples TRBV5-6 to TRBJ2-4; possibly TRBD2 for D (6 bases). The length of the CDR3 is 15 residues. Germline V gene sequence: CDR1 SGHDT, CDR2 YYEEEE. V gave up 2 bases and J gave up 8 bases, with 17 bases separating them. CDR3 coding DNA: TGTGCCAGCAGCTTATATGGGGACTTTAATTACATTCAGTACTTC. It specifies CASSLYGDFNYIQYF. Full variable domain (rest looked up from reference TRBV5-6 and TRBJ2-4): DAGVTQSPTHLIKTRGQQVTLRCSPKSGHDTVSWYQQALGQGPQFIFQYYEEEERQRGNFPDRFSGHQFPNYSSELNVNALLLGDSALYLCASSLYGDFNYIQYFGAGTRLSVL.

This clone appeared a few times. The chain's CDR3 is CAWRGGTGRWGEQFF. For the CDR3, the DNA is TGTGCCTGGAGGGGCGGGACAGGGAGGTGGGGTGAGCAGTTCTTC. This chain connects TRBV30 to TRBJ2-1; 9 bases are a match to TRBD1. V shed 3 bases and J 9 bases; nucleotides not matched to a gene: 12. CDR1 and CDR2 (germline): GTSNPN, SVGIG (reference sequence). This CDR3 has 15 amino acids.

This clone has a handful of counts. The chain has TRBV15 and TRBJ2-2; 9 nucleotides match TRBD2. The CDR3 runs 16 residues. The germline gives CDR1 LNHNV, CDR2 YYDKDF (reference sequence). J lost 6 bases, V lost 4 bases, and 9 bases had no gene match. For the CDR3, the DNA is TGTGCCACCAGCACCCTGGGGGCGGGAGGGGCCGGGGAGCTGTTTTTT. It translates to CATSTLGAGGAGELFF.

This clone was seen only a few times. The chain links TRBV6-6 to TRBJ2-2; D is ambiguous. Trimming stripped 5 bases from V and 8 bases from J, with 9 bases between. This CDR3 is 12 amino acids long. The germline V gene encodes CDR1 MNHNY and CDR2 SVGAGI (reference sequence). The CDR3 spells CASSPGRGELFF. In DNA form, the CDR3 reads TGTGCCAGCAGTCCCGGTCGGGGGGAGCTGTTTTTT.

V is TRBV6-1 and J is TRBJ2-6, with D tentatively TRBD1 (6 bases). CDR1 is MNHNS, CDR2 SASEGT, per germline. V lost 3 bases, J lost 0 bases, and 6 bases lay in between. CDR3 size: 15 residues. The CDR3 DNA follows: TGTGCCAGCAGTGAGGACAGCTCTGGGGCCAACGTCCTGACTTTC. Encoded protein: CASSEDSSGANVLTF.

This chain joins TRBV7-6 and TRBJ2-7, with 9 bases aligning to TRBD1. CDR3 length: 18 residues. Germline CDR1 reads SGHVS; CDR2 reads FNYEAQ. V trimming: 5 bases; J trimming: 6 bases; junction bases outside the gene matches: 20. CDR3 protein: CASSPSPYRDRAYPEQYF. The CDR3 DNA follows: TGTGCCAGCAGCCCAAGCCCCTACCGGGACAGGGCCTACCCCGAGCAGTACTTC.

This clone occurred a few times. The chain couples TRBV7-9 to TRBJ1-3; 7 nucleotides agree with TRBD1. The CDR3 has 15 amino acids. CDR1 is SEHNR, CDR2 FQNEAQ, per germline (reference sequence). Losses at the gene ends were 3 bases for V and 3 bases for J; bases not matched to a gene: 5. CDR3 bases: TGTGCCAGCAGCTTGGGACAGATACATGGAAACACCATATATTTT. It translates to CASSLGQIHGNTIYF.

The table lists this clone with a few counts. The rearrangement uses TRBV4-1 and TRBJ2-2, with 7 bases matching TRBD1. This CDR3 has 16 amino acids. Germline values: CDR1 MGHRA, CDR2 YSYEKL. The trim removed 0 bases at V and 7 bases at J, leaving 8 bases unmatched. As DNA, the CDR3 is TGCGCCAGCAGCCAAGATCCAGGGGGTATGGGCGGGGAGCTGTTTTTT. Translated, it gives CASSQDPGGMGGELFF.

This clone has a handful of counts. The chain uses TRBV5-1 and TRBJ1-2, with 10 bases fitting TRBD1. J was trimmed by 6 bases and V by 0 bases; bases with no gene match: 2. The germline V gene encodes CDR1 SGHRS and CDR2 YFSETQ. CDR3 length equals 14 residues. CDR3 residues: CASSLDGQGDGYTF. CDR3 coding DNA: TGCGCCAGCAGCTTGGACGGACAGGGGGATGGCTACACCTTC.

In its sample, this clone was seen a few times. V usage is TRBV29-1 and J usage is TRBJ2-3; 7 bases agree with TRBD2. Per germline, CDR1 SQVTM and CDR2 ANQGSEA. After removal of 7 bases from V and 5 bases from J, the junction contained 12 bases not matched to a gene. CDR3 size: 14 residues. This chain's CDR3 is CSAGLVRPGDTQYF. CDR3 in DNA: TGCAGCGCTGGACTAGTGAGGCCCGGAGATACGCAGTATTTT.

V and J are TRBV5-1 and TRBJ2-1, with unresolved D. Germline V gives CDR1 SGHRS, CDR2 YFSETQ. Trimming left V 5 bases short and J 9 bases short, with 9 bases between. This CDR3 region has 11 residues. This CDR3 is CASRKSLEQFF. DNA of the CDR3: TGCGCCAGCAGAAAAAGCCTTGAGCAGTTCTTC.

The chain carries TRBV21-1 and TRBJ2-5; no DNA check was done on the table's D call, TRBD2. TRBV21-1 is assigned pseudogene status. This CDR3 is 15 amino acids long. CDR3: CASSKDCGRGETQYF. The CDR3 nucleotides read TGTGCCAGCAGCAAAGATTGCGGGAGAGGTGAGACCCAGTACTTC.

The V gene is TRBV7-2, the J gene TRBJ1-2; TRBD1 matches at 7 bases. CDR3 length: 17 amino acids. The germline gives CDR1 SGHTA, CDR2 FQGNSA. With V trimmed by 1 base and J by 1 base, 9 bases remained unmatched. The CDR3 DNA is TGTGCCAGCAGCTTAGGGGGGAGACAGGGCGATAACTATGGCTACACCTTC. Its translation is CASSLGGRQGDNYGYTF.

This clone was seen only a few times. The rearrangement joins TRBV30 to TRBJ1-1; D remains unclear. From germline, CDR1 is GTSNPN and CDR2 SVGIG (reference sequence). This CDR3 has 14 residues. Trimming stripped 2 bases from V and 2 bases from J, with 12 bases between. CDR3: CAWSSQTPNTEAFF. In DNA, the CDR3 is TGTGCCTGGAGTAGTCAGACACCAAACACTGAAGCTTTCTTT.

The J gene is TRBJ2-5, the V gene TRBV9, with 7 bases lining up with TRBD2. CDR1 is SGDLS and CDR2 is YYNGEE in the germline V gene. With 0 bases clipped from V and 2 bases from J, the junction kept 1 base outside the gene matches. The CDR3 covers 14 residues. CDR3 residues: CASSVGGGQETQYF. The CDR3 coding sequence is TGTGCCAGCAGCGTAGGGGGGGGGCAAGAGACCCAGTACTTC.

This chain links TRBV5-8 with TRBJ2-7; possible D gene TRBD1, 6 bases. Deletions cut 0 bases from V and 7 bases from J, with 14 bases between. The CDR3 runs 14 residues. Germline CDR1 is SGHTS and CDR2 is YDEGEE. The CDR3 coding sequence is TGTGCCAGCAGCTTGGTTCAGGGGATACGAGAGCAGTACTTC. It translates to CASSLVQGIREQYF.

The chain links TRBV6-6 to TRBJ1-2; D is ambiguous. Trimming took 6 bases from V and 1 from J, leaving 9 bases between them. From germline, CDR1 is MNHNY and CDR2 SVGAGI (reference sequence). The CDR3 runs to 13 residues. The CDR3, as DNA: TGTGCCAGCAGCCCCTCGGTTAACTATGGCTACACCTTC. It codes for CASSPSVNYGYTF.